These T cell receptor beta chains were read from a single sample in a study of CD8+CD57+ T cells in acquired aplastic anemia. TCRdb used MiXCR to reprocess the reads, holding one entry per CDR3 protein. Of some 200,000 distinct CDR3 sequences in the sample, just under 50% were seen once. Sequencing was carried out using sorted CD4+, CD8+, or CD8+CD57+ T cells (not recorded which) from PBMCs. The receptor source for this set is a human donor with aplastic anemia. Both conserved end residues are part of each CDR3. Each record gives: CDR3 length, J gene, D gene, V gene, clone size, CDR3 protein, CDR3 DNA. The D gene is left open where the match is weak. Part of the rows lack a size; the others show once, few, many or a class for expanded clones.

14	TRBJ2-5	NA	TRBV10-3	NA	CAISESDSRETQYF	TGTGCCATCAGTGAGTCAGACTCACGAGAGACCCAGTACTTC
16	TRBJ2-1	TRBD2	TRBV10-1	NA	CASSEAGSGAYNEQFF	TGCGCCAGCAGTGAGGCTGGTAGCGGGGCCTACAATGAGCAGTTCTTC
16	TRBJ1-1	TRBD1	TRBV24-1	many	CATSDGGQPWITEAFF	TGTGCCACCAGTGATGGGGGACAGCCGTGGATCACTGAAGCTTTCTTT
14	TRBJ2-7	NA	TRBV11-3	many	CASSSDLLSYEQYF	TGTGCCAGCAGCTCGGACCTCCTGAGCTACGAGCAGTACTTC
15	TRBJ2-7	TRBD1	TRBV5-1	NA	CASSLGGTGASEQYF	TGCGCCAGCAGCTTGGGCGGGACAGGAGCCTCCGAGCAGTACTTC
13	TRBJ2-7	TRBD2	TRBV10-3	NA	CASGGGGSYEQYF	TGTGCCAGTGGGGGTGGCGGGAGCTACGAGCAGTACTTC
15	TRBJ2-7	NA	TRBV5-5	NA	CASSHLGGHNYEQYF	TGTGCCAGCAGCCACTTAGGGGGACACAACTACGAGCAGTACTTC
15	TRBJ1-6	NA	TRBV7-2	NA	CASSKGTGDNSPLHF	TGTGCCAGCAGCAAGGGGACCGGTGATAATTCACCCCTCCACTTT
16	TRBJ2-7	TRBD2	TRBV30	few	CAWSVPLAGARGEQYF	TGTGCCTGGAGTGTCCCCCTGGCGGGAGCCCGGGGCGAGCAGTACTTC
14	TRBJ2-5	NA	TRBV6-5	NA	CASSYSGLSGTQYF	TGTGCCAGCAGTTACTCGGGGCTCAGTGGGACCCAGTACTTC
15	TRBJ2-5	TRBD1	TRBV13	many	CASSLGQGGYETQYF	TGTGCCAGCAGCTTAGGACAGGGGGGTTACGAGACCCAGTACTTC
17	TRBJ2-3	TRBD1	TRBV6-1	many	CASSVGITGGKTDTQYF	TGTGCCAGCAGTGTCGGTATAACAGGGGGCAAGACAGATACGCAGTATTTT
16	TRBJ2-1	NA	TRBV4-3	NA	CASSQIISVAYNEQFF	TGCGCCAGCAGCCAAATCATAAGTGTCGCCTACAATGAGCAGTTCTTC